This TCR beta chain emerged from a study of T cells in localized non-small cell lung cancer. General study points: Out of the top 100 tumor clones, a median roughly 52 were seen in adjacent lung.

Points on this clone: As yet, its antigen is unknown.

TCRdb's copy holds only in-frame clones and misses some; the assay was immunoSEQ multiplex PCR. The sample gives 38,000 or so clones, around 81% of which show up once; about 7% is in the top ten. V was pared by 6 bases and J by 1 base, with 11 bases between. CDR3 length: 13 residues. CDR1 is SGHNT, CDR2 YYREEE, per germline (reference sequence). V usage is TRBV5-4 and J usage is TRBJ2-7; D gene unclear. Here the sequenced sample was peripheral blood mononuclear cells, taken before any cancer treatment. This sequence was found in a male donor older than 55 with stage II lung adenocarcinoma. The CDR3 region is CASTYRGSYEQYF. The DNA for the CDR3 is TGTGCCAGCACGTATCGCGGTTCCTACGAGCAGTACTTC.